The 17 T cell receptor beta chains in this list originate from one sample, sequenced in a study of metastatic and nonmetastatic thyroid tumors. Thyroid surgery was preceded by no treatment in any patient. TCRdb re-called clones via MiXCR from the PCR reads. The sample contains about 24,000 clones, approximately 19% of which appear only once. The specimen was blood. These receptors originate from a male donor with papillary thyroid cancer or a benign thyroid nodule (not recorded which). Some clones in this sample may be carry-over from other donors' samples.

The rearrangement joins TRBV5-1 to TRBJ2-7, with no clear D. Between the trimmed V and J ends, which lost 5 bases and 4 bases, there was a span of 7 bases. CDR1 is SGHRS, CDR2 YFSETQ, per germline. The CDR3 runs 11 residues. The CDR3 region is CASSQWYEQYF. Written as DNA, the CDR3 is TGCGCCAGCAGTCAGTGGTACGAGCAGTACTTC.

This chain joins TRBV6-1 and TRBJ1-5, with no clear D. The CDR3 consists of 14 residues. V shed 6 bases and J shed 3 bases, with 12 bases lying between them. Germline CDR1 MNHNS, CDR2 SASEGT. The CDR3 bases are TGTGCCAGCAGGGGAGGTAGGAACAATCAGCCCCAGCATTTT. As protein: CASRGGRNNQPQHF.

This clone is medium-sized (0.01 to 0.1%) by share. The rearrangement uses TRBV28 and TRBJ1-2; tentatively, D is TRBD1 (5 bases). CDR3 size: 14 residues. V was clipped by 0 bases and J by 5 bases, with 10 bases between them. Germline values: CDR1 MDHEN, CDR2 SYDVKM. CDR3 residues: CASSLWAGRYGYTF. For the CDR3, the DNA is TGTGCCAGCAGTTTATGGGCAGGGAGGTATGGCTACACCTTC.

This clone has just a few counts. The gene calls are TRBV28 and TRBJ2-2, with D possibly being TRBD1 (6 bases). Trimming took 3 bases from V and 2 from J, leaving 13 bases between them. CDR3 length equals 16 residues. The germline gives CDR1 MDHEN, CDR2 SYDVKM. The DNA of the CDR3 is TGTGCCAGCAGTTTTATCGGCAGGGGAAACACCGGGGAGCTGTTTTTT. The encoded protein is CASSFIGRGNTGELFF.

This chain connects TRBV20-1 to TRBJ2-5; no reliable D call. Germline V gene data show CDR1 as DFQATT and CDR2 as SNEGSKA (reference sequence). V was cut by 6 bases and J by 0 bases, with 11 bases left in between. This CDR3 spans 13 amino acids. The CDR3 nucleotides read TGCAGTGCGTCGGACGTAAACCAAGAGACCCAGTACTTC. Translating gives CSASDVNQETQYF.

The sample holds many counts of this clone. V usage is TRBV14 and J usage is TRBJ1-1; D gene ambiguous. CDR3 size: 12 residues. CDR1 SGHDN and CDR2 FVKESK come from the germline V gene. V gave up 1 base and J gave up 10 bases, with 10 bases separating them. Here the CDR3 reads CASSQGAWGAFF. The CDR3 nucleotides read TGTGCCAGCAGCCAAGGGGCTTGGGGAGCTTTCTTT. The full variable domain, rest sourced from reference TRBV14 and TRBJ1-1, is EAGVTQFPSHSVIEKGQTVTLRCDPISGHDNLYWYRRVMGKEIKFLLHFVKESKQDESGMPNNRFLAERTGGTYSTLKVQPAELEDSGVYFCASSQGAWGAFFGQGTRLTVV.

The V gene is TRBV20-1, the J gene TRBJ1-6; no clear D gene. Germline loops: CDR1 DFQATT, CDR2 SNEGSKA (reference sequence). V lost 6 bases, J lost 7 bases, and 13 bases lay in between. The CDR3 spans 13 residues. DNA for the CDR3: TGCAGTGCCAAACAGCCTGGGAATTCACCCCTCCACTTT. It yields the protein CSAKQPGNSPLHF.

This clone was detected many times. The rearrangement joins TRBV9 to TRBJ2-7, with TRBD2 matching 9 bases. Germline CDR1 is SGDLS and CDR2 is YYNGEE. The J segment lost 2 bases and the V segment lost 4 bases, leaving 7 bases of the junction unmatched. This CDR3 comprises 15 residues. This CDR3 reads CASSPNSGSPYEQYF. CDR3 DNA: TGTGCCAGCAGCCCTAATAGCGGGAGTCCCTACGAGCAGTACTTC. The complete variable domain, with remaining parts taken from reference TRBV9 and TRBJ2-7, reads DSGVTQTPKHLITATGQRVTLRCSPRSGDLSVYWYQQSLDQGLQFLIQYYNGEERAKGNILERFSAQQFPDLHSELNLSSLELGDSALYFCASSPNSGSPYEQYFGPGTRLTVT.

Ten or more counts support this clone. V gene TRBV29-1 combines with J gene TRBJ2-7; D is perhaps TRBD1 or TRBD2 (5 bases each). V was trimmed by 2 bases and J by 3 bases, leaving 8 bases between them. The CDR3 extends over 12 amino acids. Germline V gene lookup returns CDR1 SQVTM and CDR2 ANQGSEA. The DNA of the CDR3 is TGCAGCGTTGAACGGGACCACTACGAGCAGTACTTC. Its protein is CSVERDHYEQYF.

A few counts support this clone. Just one base apart from a much larger clone, this may be a read error. The identical CDR3 is also encoded by other nucleotide sequences in the sample. V usage is TRBV7-6 and J usage is TRBJ1-3, with TRBD1 matching over 8 bases. The CDR3 has 14 amino acids. Germline CDR1 SGHVS, CDR2 FNYEAQ. CDR3 nucleotide sequence: TGTGTCAGCAGTTTTACACAGGGGGGAAACACCATATACTTT. Translated, it gives CVSSFTQGGNTIYF.

This clone was seen at least ten times. One end of the junction fails to match germline, which may point to a read error. Other DNA sequences in this sample translate to the same CDR3. The gene calls are TRBV27 and TRBJ2-7; 9 bases align to TRBD1. Germline CDR1 and CDR2: MNHEY and SMNVEV (reference sequence). The CDR3 runs 14 residues. CDR3 bases: TGTGCTAGCAGTTTCCCCGGACAGGGGAAACAGCAGTACTTC. This sequence encodes CASSFPGQGKQQYF.

The sample holds many counts of this clone. V gene TRBV13 combines with J gene TRBJ2-3; D remains ambiguous. Germline CDR1 PRHDT, CDR2 FYEKMQ (reference sequence). This CDR3 spans 14 amino acids. Trimming took off 3 bases at V and 3 bases at J, with 10 bases between the two ends. CDR3: CASSFESRTDTQYF. As DNA, the CDR3 is TGTGCCAGCAGCTTCGAGAGTAGGACAGATACGCAGTATTTT. The whole variable domain, remainder taken from reference TRBV13 and TRBJ2-3, is AAGVIQSPRHLIKEKRETATLKCYPIPRHDTVYWYQQGPGQDPQFLISFYEKMQSDKGSIPDRFSAQQFSDYHSELNMSSLELGDSALYFCASSFESRTDTQYFGPGTRLTVL.

The CDR3 region is CATSREGYEEKYNQPQHF. The CDR3 DNA follows: TGTGCCACCAGCAGAGAAGGCTACGAGGAGAAATACAATCAGCCCCAGCATTTT. V usage is TRBV15 and J usage is TRBJ1-5; D unclear. Germline CDR1 is LNHNV and CDR2 is YYDKDF (reference sequence). V was shortened by 0 bases and J by 3 bases, with 18 bases between the two germline ends. The CDR3 is 18 residues long.

V and J are TRBV28 and TRBJ2-4; the match to TRBD1 covers 7 bases. The J segment lost 11 bases and the V segment lost 4 bases, leaving 11 bases of the junction unmatched. Germline CDR1 is MDHEN and CDR2 is SYDVKM. The length of the CDR3 is 14 residues. The CDR3 sequence is CASSCEGAGCVQYF. The CDR3, as DNA: TGTGCCAGCAGTTGTGAGGGGGCAGGGTGTGTTCAGTACTTC.

Ten or more counts support this clone. The rearrangement joins TRBV7-9 to TRBJ2-3, with D unresolved. Trimming removed 1 base at V and 1 base at J, with 6 bases between. The germline gives CDR1 SEHNR, CDR2 FQNEAQ (reference sequence). There are 14 residues in the CDR3. CDR3: CASSLGWGTDTQYF. The CDR3 DNA follows: TGTGCCAGCAGCTTAGGGTGGGGCACAGATACGCAGTATTTT.

In this sample, this clone is medium-sized (0.01 to 0.1%). This chain connects TRBV6-5 to TRBJ1-2; the D is unclear. Germline V lookup: CDR1 MNHEY, CDR2 SVGAGI. V lost 0 bases to trimming and J lost 5 bases, with 4 bases between them. The CDR3 has 12 residues. The CDR3 spells CASSYSGYGYTF. The CDR3 DNA reads TGTGCCAGCAGTTACTCGGGGTATGGCTACACCTTC.

The chain carries TRBV18 and TRBJ2-7; TRBD1 or TRBD2 may be the D gene (5 bases each). This CDR3 has 12 amino acids. The germline CDR1 and CDR2 sequences are KGHSH and LQKENI. V was pared by 4 bases and J by 5 bases, with 9 bases between. The DNA of the CDR3 is TGTGCCAGCTCACAAGAGGGACACGAGCAGTACTTC. It translates to CASSQEGHEQYF. Using reference TRBV18 and TRBJ2-7 for the parts outside the CDR3, the full variable domain is NAGVMQNPRHLVRRRGQEARLRCSPMKGHSHVYWYRQLPEEGLKFMVYLQKENIIDESGMPKERFSAEFPKEGPSILRIQQVVRGDSAAYFCASSQEGHEQYFGPGTRLTVT.